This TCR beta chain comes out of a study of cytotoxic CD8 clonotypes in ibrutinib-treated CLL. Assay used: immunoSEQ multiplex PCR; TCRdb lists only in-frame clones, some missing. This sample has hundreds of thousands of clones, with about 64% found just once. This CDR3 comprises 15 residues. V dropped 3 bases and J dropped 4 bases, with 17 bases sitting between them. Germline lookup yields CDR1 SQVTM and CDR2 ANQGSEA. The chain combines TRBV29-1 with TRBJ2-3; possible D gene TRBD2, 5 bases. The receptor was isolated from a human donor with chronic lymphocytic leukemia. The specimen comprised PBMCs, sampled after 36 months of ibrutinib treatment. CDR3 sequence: CSVDYGPSGADTQYF. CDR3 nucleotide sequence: TGCAGCGTTGATTATGGACCCAGCGGCGCAGATACGCAGTATTTT.